This T cell receptor (beta chain) is from a study of cytomegalovirus exposure and HLA in healthy donors. The study's findings and limits: In a later analysis, DRB1 alleles had the most associated TCRs; HLA-C alleles the fewest. Later analysis identified a missense DCLRE1C variant that was linked to TCR beta V- and J-gene trimming.

This clone turned up a few times. Its cognate antigen is unknown. Everyone who donated was a healthy bone marrow donor. Donors likely had unrecorded immune exposures despite being nominally healthy when sampled. The CDR3 sequence is 13 residues long. CDR1 is MNHEY and CDR2 is SVGAGI in the germline V gene. Trimming removed 2 bases at V and 0 bases at J, with 4 bases between. Vbeta (60) and Jbeta (13) primers were used in the PCR. Data came from immunoSEQ multiplex PCR; TCRdb stores just in-frame clones and leaves some out. The data show about 55,000 clones, with roughly 80% seen just once and roughly 1.5% held by the top ten.

This TCR was recovered from a man aged 25 to 40 in good health and CMV-seronegative. The sequenced sample consisted of PBMCs. The V call is TRBV6-5, the J call TRBJ1-1, with D hard to call. The CDR3 sequence is CASSYQVNTEAFF. The CDR3 DNA follows: TGTGCCAGCAGTTACCAGGTGAACACTGAAGCTTTCTTT.